This TCR beta chain was obtained from a study of beta chain features in type 1 diabetes. Study outcomes and limitations: Whether HLA type affects TCRB rearrangement stayed undetermined in the present work. PCR might preferentially amplify shorter templates, equally in patients and controls.

The authors sorted CD4+ naive, central memory, regulatory and stem cell-like memory cells via CD45RO/CCR7/CD25/CD127/CD95/CD27. Expressed TCRB transcripts were sequenced because the entire RNA isolate underwent reverse transcription. Some clones are missing from TCRdb's copy, which holds only in-frame ones; the method was immunoSEQ multiplex PCR. The table includes 150,000 or so clones, roughly a tenth detected once. This clone has just a few counts. What it binds is unknown. This CDR3 comprises 15 residues. Germline lookup yields CDR1 SGHTA and CDR2 FQGNSA. Losses at the gene ends were 5 bases for V and 5 bases for J; bases not matched to a gene: 5.

The genes are TRBV7-2 and TRBJ2-2, with 10 bases aligning to TRBD1. The specimen sequenced was central memory CD4+ T cells from blood. The origin of this receptor is a man between 18 and 29 years old in good health. CDR3 region: CASSRGQGETGELFF. The CDR3 bases are TGTGCCAGCAGCCGAGGACAGGGGGAAACCGGGGAGCTGTTTTTT. The whole variable domain, remainder taken from reference TRBV7-2 and TRBJ2-2, is GAGVSQSPSNKVTEKGKDVELRCDPISGHTALYWYRQSLGQGLEFLIYFQGNSAPDKSGLPSDRFSAERTGGSVSTLTIQRTQQEDSAVYLCASSRGQGETGELFFGEGSRLTVL.